This T cell receptor (beta chain) came from a study of blood T cell repertoires in COVID-19. As for the study in general: The origin of the acute and convalescent COVID-19 samples was the United States, Italy and Spain. Nucleic acid was either cDNA or gDNA, and it came from T cells, B-cell-depleted T cells, or PBMCs.

The CDR3 extends over 16 amino acids. The trim removed 2 bases at V and 1 base at J, leaving 6 bases unmatched. Looked up from germline, CDR1 is SGHRS and CDR2 is YFSETQ. The Seattle site enrolled patients during active infection and followed them longitudinally. Authors' data handling: The authors estimated nucleated cell counts from reference gene primer amplification. Libraries were prepared by immunoSEQ multiplex PCR; TCRdb keeps only in-frame clonotypes and omits some of them. V, J and clone size are taken as reported in that table, and D and trimming were inferred from the DNA itself. The data contain around 430,000 clones, 70% to 90% of them singletons.

The V and J genes are TRBV5-1 and TRBJ1-1; 9 nucleotides line up with TRBD1. The material sequenced was peripheral blood. The source of this sequence is a woman aged 45-59 years with COVID-19, enrolled during active disease. The CDR3: CASSLFRGQGNTEAFF. The CDR3 DNA reads TGCGCCAGCAGCTTATTTCGGGGACAGGGGAACACTGAAGCTTTCTTT.